The rows below give T cell receptor beta chains drawn from one sample of a study of shared clonotypes between healthy human individuals. This table comes from immunoSEQ multiplex PCR, and its TCRdb copy is limited to in-frame clones, with some not included. The sample holds about 120,000 clones; about 63% are singletons and the top ten take just under 25%. The sequencing input was memory CD8+ T cells sorted from blood. Source of these receptors: a woman between 25 and 40 years old in good health. Both conserved end residues are part of each CDR3. A D gene is named only where the DNA matches it firmly. Clone size is not always given. Where it is, it says once, few, many or a class for expanded clones.

>-|TRBJ2-7|-|TRBV28
TGTGCCAGCTCTCCGGTTCTACCCTACGAGCAGTACTTC
CASSPVLPYEQYF
>-|TRBJ1-5|few|TRBV28
TGTGCCAGCAGTCCTGAGCGTCTTAGCAATCAGCCCCAGCATTTT
CASSPERLSNQPQHF
>TRBD1|TRBJ2-7|-|TRBV11-2
TGTGCCAGCAGCTTTTCGGACAGGGGAACCTACGAGCAGTACTTC
CASSFSDRGTYEQYF
>-|TRBJ2-7|-|TRBV13
TGTGCCAGCAGCTTAGGCCTTTTGGGGACAACCTACGAGCAGTACTTC
CASSLGLLGTTYEQYF
>-|TRBJ2-7|-|TRBV28
TGTGCCAGCAGATTCGGTCACATCCCCTACGAGCAGTACTTC
CASRFGHIPYEQYF
>TRBD2|TRBJ2-1|-|TRBV7-2
TGTGCCAGCAGCCCGTCACTAGCGCTGGAGCAGTTCTTC
CASSPSLALEQFF
>TRBD1|TRBJ1-5|-|TRBV5-8
TGTGCCAGCAGACCAGACAGGGGCTCAGGTCAGCCCCAGCATTTT
CASRPDRGSGQPQHF
>-|TRBJ1-1|-|TRBV6-5
TGTGCCAGCAGGGGTGAGCGGTTTGAAGCTTTCTTT
CASRGERFEAFF
>TRBD2|TRBJ2-1|-|TRBV6-6
TGTGCCAGCATTGGACTAGCGGGAGTGGGTGAGCAGTTCTTC
CASIGLAGVGEQFF
>-|TRBJ2-1|few|TRBV27
TGTGCCAGCGCCTTCGGTGTCAATGAGCAGTTCTTC
CASAFGVNEQFF
>-|TRBJ2-7|-|TRBV2
TGTGCCAGCTCTGCCTCGAGGTTCTTGAGCGAGCAGTACTTC
CASSASRFLSEQYF
>TRBD2|TRBJ2-3|few|TRBV15
TGTGCCACCAGCCCGGGGGGGGCGGGTTCAGATACGCAGTATTTT
CATSPGGAGSDTQYF
>TRBD1|TRBJ1-2|-|TRBV5-4
TGTGCCAGCAGCTACCAGGGGGAAGGCTACACCTTC
CASSYQGEGYTF
>-|TRBJ1-1|-|TRBV25-1
TGTGCCAGCAGTACCCGAGGGGGTGGTACTGAAGCTTTCTTT
CASSTRGGGTEAFF
>-|TRBJ1-3|-|TRBV28
TGTGCCAGCAGATCAGGGCTCCCCTCTGGAAACACCATATATTTT
CASRSGLPSGNTIYF
>-|TRBJ2-5|-|TRBV28
TGTGCCAGCAGTTTACCTGGTTCGGAGACCCAGTACTTC
CASSLPGSETQYF
>-|TRBJ2-1|-|TRBV5-3
TGTGCCCAATCGGTGCCGGTGGATGAGCAGTTCTTC
CAQSVPVDEQFF
>-|TRBJ2-2|-|TRBV15
TGTGCCACCAGCCCGCGCAGGCAGTCCCAAAGAACTGGGGAGCTGTTTTTT
CATSPRRQSQRTGELFF
>-|TRBJ2-7|-|TRBV5-4
TGTGCCAGCAGCCCGGAGCCGGGACACAACGAGCAGTACTTC
CASSPEPGHNEQYF
>-|TRBJ1-5|-|TRBV6-1
TGTGCCAGCACCGACAGCGGAGAGAATCAGCCCCAGCATTTT
CASTDSGENQPQHF
>-|TRBJ2-7|many|TRBV19
TGTGCCAGTAATCAGGGGGGAAACGAGCAGTACTTC
CASNQGGNEQYF
>-|TRBJ1-5|-|TRBV28
TGTGCCAGCAGTCCGTATGGCAATCAGCCCCAGCATTTT
CASSPYGNQPQHF
>TRBD1|TRBJ1-5|-|TRBV4-2
TGTGCCAGCAGCCAACAGAGGGGGCAGGGAGATCAGCCCCAGCATTTT
CASSQQRGQGDQPQHF
>-|TRBJ2-1|-|TRBV28
TGTGCCAGCAGTCCGTTCCCTAGGGGAGAGGTTAAATACAATGAGCAGTTCTTC
CASSPFPRGEVKYNEQFF
>-|TRBJ2-7|-|TRBV2
TGTGCCAGCAGTGAGGGTTCGGGGGAGAGCTACGAGCAGTACTTC
CASSEGSGESYEQYF
>-|TRBJ1-1|-|TRBV30
TGTGCCTGGAGCGCCCCGCGAGCTTTCTTT
CAWSAPRAFF
>TRBD2|TRBJ2-1|-|TRBV28
TGTGCCAGCAGGCGAGGGGTAGCGGGAGGCAATGAGCAGTTCTTC
CASRRGVAGGNEQFF
>TRBD2|TRBJ2-7|-|TRBV7-8
TGTGCCAGCAGCTTGGGGACTACGGCCTACGAGCAGTACTTC
CASSLGTTAYEQYF
>TRBD1|TRBJ1-2|-|TRBV9
TGTGCCAGCAGCGTAAGTTCGGGACAGACCTATGGCTACACCTTC
CASSVSSGQTYGYTF
>TRBD2|TRBJ2-3|-|TRBV5-6
TGTGCCAGCAGCCCTCTAGCGGGAGTCACAGATACGCAGTATTTT
CASSPLAGVTDTQYF
>-|TRBJ2-7|-|TRBV7-3
TGTGCCAGCAGCTTCGGCCAGGGACACGAGCAGTACTTC
CASSFGQGHEQYF
>-|TRBJ2-4|-|TRBV10-2
TGCGCCAGCAGTGTACGCCATCTCGAAGCCAAAAACATTCAGTACTTC
CASSVRHLEAKNIQYF
>-|TRBJ2-7|-|TRBV19
TGTGCCAGTAGTATAGGCGCGGGGTTCCCCTACGAGCAGTACTTC
CASSIGAGFPYEQYF
>-|TRBJ1-1|many|TRBV29-1
TGCAGCGTGGCACAGGGAGAGGGGACTGAAGCTTTCTTT
CSVAQGEGTEAFF
>-|TRBJ2-2|-|TRBV2
TGTGCCACCTTCGATGAAGGGCGGGCTGGGGAGCTGTTTTTT
CATFDEGRAGELFF
>-|TRBJ1-5|-|TRBV9
TGTGCCAGCAGCGCAGGGTTAAGCCAGCCCCAGCATTTT
CASSAGLSQPQHF
>-|TRBJ2-7|-|TRBV5-1
TGCGCCAGCAGCGCGGAAGGTGGTTTCTACGAGCAGTACTTC
CASSAEGGFYEQYF
>TRBD1|TRBJ1-2|few|TRBV29-1
TGCAGCGTTGAAGATCCCTCCCCAGGGGGCGGGCATGGCTACACCTTC
CSVEDPSPGGGHGYTF
>-|TRBJ2-7|-|TRBV28
TGTGCCAGCAGACGGTGGGGGGCGAGCTCCTACGAGCAGTACTTC
CASRRWGASSYEQYF
>TRBD2|TRBJ2-5|few|TRBV6-1
TGTGCCAGCAGTGAAGCTAGCGGGAGTATGGAGACCCAGTACTTC
CASSEASGSMETQYF
>-|TRBJ2-3|few|TRBV15
TGTGCCACCAGCAGAGTTTTCGGTAGCACAGATACGCAGTATTTT
CATSRVFGSTDTQYF
>TRBD1|TRBJ2-7|-|TRBV7-9
TGTGCCAGCAGCCCCCCCGGGACAGGGGGGTCCGAGCAGTACTTC
CASSPPGTGGSEQYF
>-|TRBJ2-7|few|TRBV7-9
TGTGCCAGCAGCCCAACAGGGGGGGCTTACGAGCAGTACTTC
CASSPTGGAYEQYF
>TRBD2|TRBJ2-5|few|TRBV5-1
TGCGCCAGCAGCCACACTCGCGGGAGGGAGGAGACCCAGTACTTC
CASSHTRGREETQYF
>-|TRBJ1-1|-|TRBV27
TGTGCCAGCAGTGACGGGACACCGAACACTGAAGCTTTCTTT
CASSDGTPNTEAFF